A single sample is the source of the 2 T cell receptor beta chains below, sequenced in a study of blood T cell repertoires in COVID-19. Profiled with immunoSEQ multiplex PCR; TCRdb holds only in-frame clones, not every one. Of around 50,000 clones listed, 75% to 90% are singletons. Sequenced sample: peripheral blood. Every receptor here comes from a man aged 55 to 70 with acute or convalescent COVID-19.

The table lists this clone with a few counts. The J gene is TRBJ1-2, the V gene TRBV7-9; TRBD1 matches 7 bases. This CDR3 spans 11 amino acids. CDR1 and CDR2 from the germline V gene are SEHNR and FQNEAQ (reference sequence). The CDR3 region has the DNA TGTGCAAGTAAGGGGGCGGAGGGCTACACCTTC. It is translated as CASKGAEGYTF.

The count of this clone is one. This chain joins TRBV28 and TRBJ1-6, with D perhaps TRBD1 (5 bases). Germline V gene lookup returns CDR1 MDHEN and CDR2 SYDVKM. V lost 2 bases and J 11 bases, leaving 13 bases between the germline ends. The CDR3 covers 14 residues. The CDR3 loop reads CASSLRQGRPPLHF. The CDR3 DNA reads TGTGCCAGCAGTTTAAGGCAGGGCCGGCCACCCCTCCACTTT.